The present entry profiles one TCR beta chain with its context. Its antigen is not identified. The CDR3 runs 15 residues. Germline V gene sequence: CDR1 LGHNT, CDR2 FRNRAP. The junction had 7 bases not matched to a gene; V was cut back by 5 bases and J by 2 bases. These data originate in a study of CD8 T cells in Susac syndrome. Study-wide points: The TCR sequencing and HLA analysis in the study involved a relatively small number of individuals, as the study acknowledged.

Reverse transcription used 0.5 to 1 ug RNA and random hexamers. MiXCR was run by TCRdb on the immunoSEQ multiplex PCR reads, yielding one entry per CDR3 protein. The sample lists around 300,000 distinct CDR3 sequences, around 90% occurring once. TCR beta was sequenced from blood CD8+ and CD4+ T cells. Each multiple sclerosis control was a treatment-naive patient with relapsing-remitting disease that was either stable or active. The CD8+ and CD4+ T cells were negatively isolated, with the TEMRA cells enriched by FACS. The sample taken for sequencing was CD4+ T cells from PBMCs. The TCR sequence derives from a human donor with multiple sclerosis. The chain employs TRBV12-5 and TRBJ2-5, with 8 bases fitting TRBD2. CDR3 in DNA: TGTGCTAGTGGTCCGGGGGGGGGCCTTCAAGAGACCCAGTACTTC. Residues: CASGPGGGLQETQYF.